This T cell receptor (beta chain) comes out of a study of OX40 agonist ivuxolimab in advanced cancers. Study background: All patients had ivuxolimab intravenously every 2 weeks at 0.01 to 10 mg/kg. Study-wide results and caveats: Doses of 0.1 to 3.0 mg/kg were accompanied by clonal expansion of CD4+ and CD8+ blood T cells by week 6. The investigators did not determine what antigen specificity the expanded peripheral T cells had.

Comment on this clone: Its target is not known.

Anyone with autoimmune disease history or systemic immunosuppression was excluded. The CDR3 is 15 amino acids. The V gene's germline CDR1 is SGHNT and CDR2 YYREEE (reference sequence). Losses at the gene ends were 4 bases for V and 4 bases for J; bases not matched to a gene: 6. Some clones are missing from TCRdb's copy, which holds only in-frame ones; the method was immunoSEQ multiplex PCR. Of 63,000 or so clones in the sample, 80% to 90% were seen once. The specimen comprised CD4+ or CD8+ T cells sorted from blood, sampled in a trial of the OX40 agonist ivuxolimab. The sequence was collected from an adult with an advanced solid tumor such as melanoma, head and neck, liver or kidney cancer. The V and J genes are TRBV5-4 and TRBJ2-1; 9 bases are shared with TRBD1. The CDR3 reads CASSPGQGRYNEQFF. The DNA of the CDR3 is TGTGCCAGCAGCCCGGGACAGGGCAGGTACAATGAGCAGTTCTTC.